This record covers a single TCR beta chain. Its antigen target is currently unknown. One base away there is no much larger clone; base qualities are not given. This sample is part of a study of blood T cell repertoires in COVID-19 (dated by TCRdb to 2020 to 2021). Turning to the overall study: Samples from collaborators originated in the United States, Italy and Spain and spanned both the acute and convalescent phases of COVID-19. The samples were drawn from two sources: the first 160 participants of the ongoing ImmuneRACE study, and 1,254 subjects contributed by 6 global collaborators. The dataset comprised deeply sampled blood TCRbeta repertoires from subjects exposed to, actively infected with, or recovered from COVID-19. The prospective study material was composed of cDNA or gDNA derived from T cells, B-cell-depleted T cells, or PBMCs. HLA class I and class II types, where available, came from metadata supplied by the sample provider rather than from assay-based typing. The repertoires were released in a freely available public database intended as a resource for research on the immune response to SARS-CoV-2. A de-identified subject ID, COVID-19 status, age in years and sex were almost always included in the sample metadata.

General conclusions and limits of the study: Clinical and demographic metadata were provided uncurated, with the amount varying by source and participant.

TCRbeta CDR3 regions were amplified from genomic DNA by means of the immunoSEQ Assay, a bias-controlled multiplex PCR. The authors processed their data as follows. The number of nucleated cells in each sample was estimated from the amplification of reference gene primers within the assay. Sequence reads were collapsed and filtered to measure the absolute abundance of every unique TCRbeta CDR3 rearrangement. For each sample, productive Simpson clonality was calculated by taking the square root of Simpson's diversity index across productive rearrangements. Sourced from immuneACCESS, this table was stored by TCRdb with only in-frame sequences that have V and J called. A share of the clones is absent; for the studies checked, an unresolved V gene accounts for under half, and the remainder has no known explanation. V, J and clone size are taken as reported in that table, and D and trimming were inferred from the DNA itself. This sample is represented by about 280,000 clones; roughly 87% of them were singletons. 9.4% of the sample goes to the ten largest clones.

The collaborating institutions used their own protocols to collect whole blood in K2EDTA tubes. For TCRbeta analysis, collaborators shipped samples in one of three forms: frozen whole blood, isolated PBMCs, or DNA extracted from either of those sample types. V is cut back by 5 bases and J by 7 bases, with 4 bases in the junction unmatched. From cysteine to phenylalanine, the CDR3 is 14 amino acids long. Of the read, only the CDR3 DNA is kept; its 42 bases are in frame from base 1. From a lookup of the germline V gene (reference sequence), CDR1 and CDR2 are LNHNV and YYDKDF. The clonotype was recovered from a man aged 18 to 30 with active or convalescent COVID-19. In this chain, TRBV15 is recombined with TRBJ1-6, with 8 junctional bases fitting TRBD1. Sequencing used peripheral blood. Here the CDR3 is given as CATSYTGGNSPLHF. The bases are TGTGCCACCAGCTATACAGGGGGAAATTCACCCCTCCACTTT.